These 29 T cell receptor beta chains originate from one sample sequenced in a study of T cell responses to AZD1222 COVID-19 vaccine. Sequencing used immunoSEQ multiplex PCR; TCRdb keeps in-frame clones, though not all of them. The profile shows about 150,000 clones, about 88% of them singletons. The source material was peripheral blood, sampled on day 0 of AZD1222 vaccination. The receptors come from an adult in good health.

The rearrangement uses TRBV3-1 (or the pseudogene TRBV3-2) and TRBJ1-4; possibly TRBD1 for D (6 bases). V was shortened by 4 bases and J by 7 bases, with 13 bases between the two germline ends. Germline loops: CDR1 LGHDT, CDR2 YNNKEL (reference sequence). The CDR3 is 14 amino acids. The CDR3 coding sequence is TGTGCCAGCAGCCTAACAGGGTCCGGTGAAAAACTGTTTTTT. Its protein product is CASSLTGSGEKLFF.

J is TRBJ1-1 and V is TRBV10-3; unclear D gene. This CDR3 region has 12 residues. Germline CDR1 is ENHRY and CDR2 is SYGVKD. V was pared by 10 bases and J by 3 bases, with 12 bases between. CDR3 nucleotides: TGTGCCAGTGGGGAGGGCGACACTGAAGCTTTCTTT. Translated: CASGEGDTEAFF.

The chain joins TRBV9 to TRBJ2-3; the D gene could be TRBD1 or TRBD2 (5 bases each). Germline assignment: CDR1 SGDLS and CDR2 YYNGEE. The V end was cut by 0 bases, the J end by 1 base, with 9 bases between. This CDR3 comprises 15 residues. The CDR3 nucleotides are TGTGCCAGCAGCGTAGGAGGGGTGCGCACAGATACGCAGTATTTT. Translated: CASSVGGVRTDTQYF.

The J gene is TRBJ1-3, the V gene TRBV28; tentative D call: TRBD1 (6 bases). CDR1 is MDHEN and CDR2 is SYDVKM in the germline V gene. Trimming cost V 5 bases and J 4 bases, with 15 bases left between them. The CDR3 is made up of 15 amino acids. CDR3: CASSPGGDTGNTIYF. The CDR3 region has the DNA TGTGCCAGCAGTCCGGGGGGGGACACCGGAAACACCATATATTTT. The complete variable domain, with remaining parts taken from reference TRBV28 and TRBJ1-3, reads DVKVTQSSRYLVKRTGEKVFLECVQDMDHENMFWYRQDPGLGLRLIYFSYDVKMKEKGDIPEGYSVSREKKERFSLILESASTNQTSMYLCASSPGGDTGNTIYFGEGSWLTVV.

The rearrangement links TRBV5-1 to TRBJ2-2; a weak D match, TRBD2 (5 bases). CDR3 length: 15 residues. Germline assignment: CDR1 SGHRS and CDR2 YFSETQ. V lost 0 bases, J lost 2 bases, and 8 bases lay in between. DNA for the CDR3: TGCGCCAGCAGCTTGGGAGGGCGCAACACCGGGGAGCTGTTTTTT. Residues: CASSLGGRNTGELFF.

The chain combines TRBV13 with TRBJ2-3; D perhaps matches TRBD2 (5 bases). Germline V lookup: CDR1 PRHDT, CDR2 FYEKMQ (reference sequence). V gave up 5 bases and J gave up 0 bases, with 12 bases separating them. This CDR3 spans 15 amino acids. CDR3 sequence: CASSLARGSTDTQYF. In DNA, the CDR3 is TGTGCCAGCAGCCTCGCCCGCGGGAGCACAGATACGCAGTATTTT.

Here the CDR3 reads CASSVQGDYGYTF. The CDR3 bases are TGTGCCAGCAGCGTTCAGGGGGACTATGGCTACACCTTC. The J gene is TRBJ1-2, the V gene TRBV5-5; 7 bases are a match to TRBD1. Germline trimming cut 4 bases from V and 3 bases from J; bases unmatched to any gene: 3. The CDR3 is made up of 13 amino acids. The germline CDR1 and CDR2 sequences are SGHKS and YYEKEE (reference sequence). The whole variable domain, remainder taken from reference TRBV5-5 and TRBJ1-2, is DAGVTQSPTHLIKTRGQQVTLRCSPISGHKSVSWYQQVLGQGPQFIFQYYEKEERGRGNFPDRFSARQFPNYSSELNVNALLLGDSALYLCASSVQGDYGYTFGSGTRLTVV.

V and J are TRBV15 and TRBJ2-3; TRBD2 matches 12 bases. The CDR3 is made up of 16 amino acids. Germline trimming cut 7 bases from V and 5 bases from J; bases unmatched to any gene: 10. Germline assignment: CDR1 LNHNV and CDR2 YYDKDF (reference sequence). CDR3 DNA: TGTGCCACCACCGAAAGGCTAGCGGGAGGGGGAGATACGCAGTATTTT. It codes for CATTERLAGGGDTQYF.

This chain connects TRBV25-1 to TRBJ1-2; a weak D match, TRBD1 (5 bases). Germline loops: CDR1 MGHDK, CDR2 SYGVNS. The CDR3 is 15 residues long. V was clipped by 1 base and J by 6 bases, with 15 bases between them. The CDR3 DNA reads as TGTGCCAGCAGTGAATTGCAAGCAGGGACCGATGGCTACACCTTC. Translation gives CASSELQAGTDGYTF.

The J gene is TRBJ2-1, the V gene TRBV3-1 (or the pseudogene TRBV3-2); 7 nucleotides align to TRBD2. Germline V gene sequence: CDR1 LGHDT, CDR2 YNNKEL (reference sequence). J lost 9 bases, V lost 7 bases, and 15 bases had no gene match. The CDR3 runs 15 residues. CDR3 residues: CASTGGSGAWGEQFF. For the CDR3, the DNA is TGTGCCAGCACCGGGGGGAGCGGAGCATGGGGTGAGCAGTTCTTC.

The genes are TRBV4-1 and TRBJ2-2; 7 nucleotides agree with TRBD1. The CDR3 runs 17 residues. In germline, CDR1 is MGHRA, CDR2 YSYEKL. J was trimmed by 7 bases and V by 3 bases; bases with no gene match: 14. In DNA, the CDR3 is TGCGCCAGCAGCCACGCACAGGGGATTGAAGTCGGCGGGGAGCTGTTTTTT. It specifies CASSHAQGIEVGGELFF.

V usage is TRBV12-3 or TRBV12-4 and J usage is TRBJ2-1; D ambiguous. V gave up 7 bases and J gave up 9 bases, with 10 bases separating them. CDR3 length: 11 residues. The CDR3 DNA sequence: TGTGCCAGCACTACAGATGGTGAGCAGTTCTTC. This translates into CASTTDGEQFF.

The gene calls are TRBV15 and TRBJ1-5; no clear D. Germline V gene lookup returns CDR1 LNHNV and CDR2 YYDKDF (reference sequence). This CDR3 is built from 13 residues. V was pared by 5 bases and J by 6 bases, with 11 bases between. CDR3 loop: CATSGKVSQPQHF. In DNA form, the CDR3 reads TGTGCCACCAGCGGAAAGGTTAGTCAGCCCCAGCATTTT.

As to this clone: The same CDR3 can be traced to other DNA sequences in this sample. The chain has TRBV7-3 and TRBJ2-7; weak D call: TRBD1 (6 bases). Trimming stripped 0 bases from V and 3 bases from J, with 12 bases between. The CDR3 runs 15 residues. Germline CDR1 reads SGHTA; CDR2 reads FQGTGA. CDR3 sequence: CASSLTGGQNYEQYF. CDR3 sequence (DNA): TGTGCCAGCAGCTTAACGGGTGGACAGAACTACGAGCAGTACTTC.

This clone has just a few counts. The rearrangement joins TRBV10-3 to TRBJ1-1; D remains unclear. The CDR3 has 15 amino acids. The germline CDR1 and CDR2 sequences are ENHRY and SYGVKD. V gave up 2 bases and J gave up 1 base, with 11 bases separating them. Here the CDR3 reads CAISEGEVPNTEAFF. CDR3 bases: TGTGCCATCAGTGAGGGGGAAGTGCCGAACACTGAAGCTTTCTTT.

The V and J genes are TRBV7-9 and TRBJ2-5; D perhaps matches TRBD2 (6 bases). Trimming cost V 3 bases and J 3 bases, with 11 bases left between them. Germline assignment: CDR1 SEHNR and CDR2 FQNEAQ (reference sequence). There are 14 residues in the CDR3. The CDR3 spells CASSFWGVEETQYF. The CDR3 region has the DNA TGTGCCAGCAGCTTCTGGGGGGTGGAAGAGACCCAGTACTTC.

V is TRBV2 and J is TRBJ2-2; the match to TRBD2 covers 7 bases. The V segment lost 6 bases and the J segment 9 bases; nucleotides outside the gene matches: 7. This CDR3 region has 13 residues. The germline CDR1 and CDR2 sequences are SNHLY and FYNNEI. Written as DNA, the CDR3 is TGTGCCAGCAGCCAAAGCGGGAAGCGGGAGCTGTTTTTT. Protein: CASSQSGKRELFF.

The chain recombines TRBV28 with TRBJ1-4; D is possibly TRBD1 (5 bases). The length of the CDR3 is 14 residues. Trimming cost V 6 bases and J 8 bases, with 16 bases left between them. Germline CDR1 is MDHEN and CDR2 is SYDVKM. As DNA, the CDR3 is TGTGCCAGCAGCCTAATGGGGGTGGGGGAAAAACTGTTTTTT. Translating it yields CASSLMGVGEKLFF.

V and J are TRBV7-2 and TRBJ1-4; D possibly corresponds to TRBD1 (5 bases). V was trimmed by 3 bases and J by 10 bases, leaving 15 bases between them. The CDR3 length is 14 residues. The V gene's germline CDR1 is SGHTA and CDR2 FQGNSA. CDR3 residues: CASSFGTRGGKLFF. In DNA form, the CDR3 reads TGTGCCAGCAGCTTCGGGACGCGTGGAGGAAAACTGTTTTTT.

This clone was counted once. V usage is TRBV5-1 and J usage is TRBJ2-7; 8 nucleotides align to TRBD1. Germline CDR1 reads SGHRS; CDR2 reads YFSETQ. This CDR3 has 14 amino acids. V shed 5 bases and J 0 bases; nucleotides not matched to a gene: 4. The CDR3 loop is CASSLGQGSYEQYF. In nucleotides, the CDR3 is TGCGCCAGCAGTCTTGGACAGGGCTCCTACGAGCAGTACTTC.

The V gene is TRBV6-1, the J gene TRBJ1-5; D gene ambiguous. Trimming removed 6 bases at V and 2 bases at J, with 11 bases between. From germline, CDR1 is MNHNS and CDR2 SASEGT. The CDR3 consists of 14 residues. CDR3 sequence reads: CASSPRSGNQPQHF. The CDR3 coding sequence is TGTGCCAGCAGCCCAAGGTCAGGCAATCAGCCCCAGCATTTT.

This sequence joins TRBV28 and TRBJ1-5; D is perhaps TRBD1 (6 bases). V lost 3 bases, J lost 6 bases, and 21 bases lay in between. Germline lookup yields CDR1 MDHEN and CDR2 SYDVKM. The CDR3 is 17 amino acids. CDR3 loop: CASSLSQRGGLGQPQHF. CDR3 nucleotide sequence: TGTGCCAGCAGTTTGTCCCAGCGGGGGGGCCTAGGTCAGCCCCAGCATTTT.

The table lists this clone with a few counts. This chain connects TRBV6-2 or TRBV6-3 to TRBJ2-7; possible D gene TRBD2, 5 bases. CDR1 and CDR2 from the germline V gene are MNHEY and SVGEGT. The CDR3 spans 13 residues. V was cut by 2 bases and J by 2 bases, with 7 bases left in between. The CDR3 nucleotides read TGTGCCAGCAGTTACGCGACTACCTACGAGCAGTACTTC. Translated: CASSYATTYEQYF.

V and J are TRBV7-9 and TRBJ2-7, with TRBD1 matching 8 bases. Germline V gene data show CDR1 as SEHNR and CDR2 as FQNEAQ (reference sequence). The CDR3 has 14 residues. With V trimmed by 3 bases and J by 6 bases, 7 bases remained unmatched. CDR3 loop: CASSLNQGAIEQYF. The CDR3 DNA is TGTGCCAGCAGCTTGAATCAGGGGGCGATCGAGCAGTACTTC.

The chain uses TRBV6-5 and TRBJ1-2; TRBD1 might be the D (6 bases). The CDR3 has 14 residues. Trimming pared 5 bases from V and 2 bases from J, leaving 12 bases between. Germline V lookup: CDR1 MNHEY, CDR2 SVGAGI. The CDR3 DNA sequence: TGTGCCAGCAGTCGGGATCAGGGGAACTATGGCTACACCTTC. It specifies CASSRDQGNYGYTF.

This chain links TRBV7-6 with TRBJ1-1; no reliable D call. V lost 5 bases, J lost 1 base, and 11 bases lay in between. This CDR3 contains 14 residues. The germline gives CDR1 SGHVS, CDR2 FNYEAQ. CDR3 nucleotide sequence: TGTGCCAGCAGCGAACGCTCAGGGAACACTGAAGCTTTCTTT. Amino acid sequence: CASSERSGNTEAFF.

The chain recombines TRBV6-1 with TRBJ1-5; possible D gene TRBD1, 5 bases. The CDR3 is 16 residues long. The V and J ends lost 4 bases and 0 bases respectively, with 13 bases between them. Germline CDR1 reads MNHNS; CDR2 reads SASEGT. Here the CDR3 DNA reads TGTGCCAGCAGTGCTTTTCCGGGGGTTAGCAATCAGCCCCAGCATTTT. It encodes CASSAFPGVSNQPQHF.

The rearrangement joins TRBV9 to TRBJ2-1; D call uncertain. The germline V gene has CDR1 SGDLS and CDR2 YYNGEE. V shed 0 bases and J shed 8 bases, with 9 bases lying between them. The length of the CDR3 is 13 residues. CDR3 sequence reads: CASSVAPWYEQFF. CDR3 bases: TGTGCCAGCAGCGTAGCCCCATGGTATGAGCAGTTCTTC.

The V call is TRBV11-2, the J call TRBJ2-5; 8 nucleotides align to TRBD2. This CDR3 has 16 residues. Germline trimming cut 1 base from V and 1 base from J; bases unmatched to any gene: 5. In germline, CDR1 is SGHAT, CDR2 FQNNGV. CDR3 sequence: CASSLGISGIQETQYF. CDR3 bases: TGTGCCAGCAGCTTAGGAATTAGCGGGATCCAAGAGACCCAGTACTTC.